These 19 T cell receptor beta chains were sequenced from one sample in a study of blood T cell repertoires in COVID-19. This table comes from immunoSEQ multiplex PCR, and its TCRdb copy is limited to in-frame clones, with some not included. The sample records over 80,000 clones, 70% to 80% being singletons. The sequenced material came from peripheral blood. The receptors here all came from an elderly woman with active or convalescent COVID-19.

V usage is TRBV19 and J usage is TRBJ1-1, with D perhaps TRBD1 (5 bases). Germline loops: CDR1 LNHDA, CDR2 SQIVND (reference sequence). This CDR3 is built from 16 residues. The V gene lost 3 bases and the J gene lost 5 bases, with 19 bases spanning the gap. This CDR3 is CASSIPLTGGITEAFF. The CDR3 coding sequence is TGTGCCAGTAGTATCCCCCTGACCGGGGGTATTACTGAAGCTTTCTTT. The full variable domain, in which reference TRBV19 and TRBJ1-1 provide the parts outside the CDR3, is DGGITQSPKYLFRKEGQNVTLSCEQNLNHDAMYWYRQDPGQGLRLIYYSQIVNDFQKGDIAEGYSVSREKKESFPLTVTSAQKNPTAFYLCASSIPLTGGITEAFFGQGTRLTVV.

V gene TRBV18 combines with J gene TRBJ1-1, with 11 nucleotides matching TRBD1. Germline values: CDR1 KGHSH, CDR2 LQKENI. With 6 bases clipped from V and 4 bases from J, the junction kept 7 bases outside the gene matches. The CDR3 is 15 amino acids. The CDR3 nucleotides are TGTGCCAGCTCTCGGACAGGGGGCATGGGCACTGAAGCTTTCTTT. Encoded protein: CASSRTGGMGTEAFF.

This clone showed up many times. The rearrangement uses TRBV7-9 and TRBJ1-2; 9 nucleotides line up with TRBD1. Germline CDR1 and CDR2: SEHNR and FQNEAQ (reference sequence). The CDR3 runs to 17 residues. The J segment lost 2 bases and the V segment lost 4 bases, leaving 11 bases of the junction unmatched. This chain's CDR3 is CASSSRDRAGLNYGYTF. The CDR3 DNA reads TGTGCCAGCAGCTCCCGGGACAGGGCGGGACTAAACTATGGCTACACCTTC.

The genes are TRBV6-5 and TRBJ2-7, with 13 nucleotides matching TRBD2. The CDR3 runs 15 residues. The ends lost 10 bases at V and 3 bases at J; junction bases unmatched: 9. Germline V gives CDR1 MNHEY, CDR2 SVGAGI. The CDR3 DNA reads as TGTGCCACTGGACTAGCGGGAGCTACTTACTACGAGCAGTACTTC. This encodes CATGLAGATYYEQYF.

The chain links TRBV6-2 or TRBV6-3 to TRBJ1-5; TRBD1 might be the D (6 bases). The V end was cut by 5 bases, the J end by 3 bases, with 11 bases between. Germline CDR1 and CDR2: MNHEY and SVGEGT. There are 14 residues in the CDR3. In DNA, the CDR3 is TGTGCCAGCAGTCGGACAGTGGACAATCAGCCCCAGCATTTT. It yields the protein CASSRTVDNQPQHF.

The genes are TRBV3-1 (or the pseudogene TRBV3-2) and TRBJ2-7; D is perhaps TRBD1 (5 bases). Germline V gives CDR1 LGHDT, CDR2 YNNKEL (reference sequence). This CDR3 contains 12 residues. V was trimmed by 3 bases and J by 6 bases, leaving 9 bases between them. The CDR3 here is CASSQQGVEQYF. DNA for the CDR3: TGTGCCAGCAGCCAGCAGGGTGTCGAGCAGTACTTC.

The chain joins TRBV5-4 to TRBJ2-7; 8 bases align to TRBD2. V shed 1 base, J shed 0 bases, and the junction held 6 bases outside the gene matches. Per the germline V gene, CDR1 is SGHNT and CDR2 is YYREEE (reference sequence). The CDR3 totals 16 residues. The CDR3 sequence is CASSLSSGGVSYEQYF. DNA for the CDR3: TGTGCCAGCAGCTTGTCGTCGGGAGGGGTCTCCTACGAGCAGTACTTC.

CDR3 loop: CASSEGRQIVSNQPQHF. DNA of the CDR3: TGTGCCAGCAGTGAAGGACGACAGATAGTTAGCAATCAGCCCCAGCATTTT. The chain has TRBV6-1 and TRBJ1-5; tentatively, D is TRBD1 (5 bases). The CDR3 runs 17 residues. Germline V gene sequence: CDR1 MNHNS, CDR2 SASEGT. Trimming took off 1 base at V and 0 bases at J, with 13 bases between the two ends.

This clone was counted once. The rearrangement links TRBV18 to TRBJ2-7; 7 positions match TRBD2. This CDR3 comprises 14 residues. Unmatched junction bases numbered 4, after V lost 3 bases and J lost 2 bases. Germline V gene sequence: CDR1 KGHSH, CDR2 LQKENI. This CDR3 reads CASSPREGAYEQYF. In nucleotides, the CDR3 is TGTGCCAGCTCACCCAGGGAGGGCGCCTACGAGCAGTACTTC.

As regards this clone: Other DNA variants within this sample encode the same CDR3. This chain links TRBV7-2 with TRBJ1-1; D remains ambiguous. The CDR3 is made up of 13 amino acids. The germline CDR1 and CDR2 sequences are SGHTA and FQGNSA. The V end was cut by 3 bases, the J end by 0 bases, with 5 bases between. The CDR3 here is CASSFTVNTEAFF. The CDR3 DNA follows: TGTGCCAGCAGCTTTACAGTGAACACTGAAGCTTTCTTT.

The V call is TRBV5-4, the J call TRBJ2-1; D possibly corresponds to TRBD1 (6 bases). The germline gives CDR1 SGHNT, CDR2 YYREEE (reference sequence). Trimming cost V 3 bases and J 7 bases, with 14 bases left between them. The CDR3 is 14 residues long. The CDR3: CASSWGLSSNEQFF. The CDR3 DNA reads TGTGCCAGCAGCTGGGGGCTTTCGTCAAATGAGCAGTTCTTC. Filled out from reference TRBV5-4 and TRBJ2-1, the complete variable domain reads ETGVTQSPTHLIKTRGQQVTLRCSSQSGHNTVSWYQQALGQGPQFIFQYYREEENGRGNFPPRFSGLQFPNYSSELNVNALELDDSALYLCASSWGLSSNEQFFGPGTRLTVL.

The chain carries TRBV18 and TRBJ2-7; 11 positions agree with TRBD1. Germline CDR1 and CDR2: KGHSH and LQKENI. V lost 6 bases and J lost 4; bases outside the gene matches: 2. This CDR3 region has 13 residues. CDR3 loop: CASSGTGGYEQYF. CDR3 in DNA: TGTGCCAGCTCTGGGACAGGGGGGTACGAGCAGTACTTC.

V and J are TRBV6-2 or TRBV6-3 and TRBJ1-2, with 8 bases matching TRBD1. With 4 bases clipped from V and 4 bases from J, the junction kept 8 bases outside the gene matches. Per the germline V gene, CDR1 is MNHEY and CDR2 is SVGEGT. This CDR3 region has 15 residues. The CDR3 here is CASSSLGTGSYGYTF. CDR3 in DNA: TGTGCCAGCAGTTCTCTCGGGACAGGTTCCTATGGCTACACCTTC.

J is TRBJ2-3 and V is TRBV7-2; D perhaps matches TRBD2 (6 bases). The CDR3 has 15 residues. Germline CDR1 reads SGHTA; CDR2 reads FQGNSA. The germline V and J ends were trimmed by 0 bases and 4 bases, with 11 bases remaining between them. The CDR3, as DNA: TGTGCCAGCAGCTTAGCGGGAGGAGGTGCAGATACGCAGTATTTT. This sequence encodes CASSLAGGGADTQYF.

V gene TRBV18 combines with J gene TRBJ2-3, with TRBD1 matching 10 bases. The CDR3 consists of 15 residues. The junction had 7 bases not matched to a gene; V was cut back by 5 bases and J by 5 bases. CDR1 and CDR2 (germline): KGHSH, LQKENI. The CDR3 coding sequence is TGTGCCAGCTCATCGGGACAGGGGTGGAGAGATACGCAGTATTTT. This gives the protein CASSSGQGWRDTQYF.

This chain uses TRBV5-6 with TRBJ2-1; 7 nucleotides line up with TRBD2. Trimming cost V 4 bases and J 5 bases; bases outside gene matches: 15. Germline V gene sequence: CDR1 SGHDT, CDR2 YYEEEE. The CDR3 runs 17 residues. The CDR3 sequence is CASSLGGAGRWDNEQFF. CDR3 in DNA: TGTGCCAGCAGCCTGGGAGGGGCGGGAAGGTGGGACAATGAGCAGTTCTTC.

In this sample, this clone turned up a few times. The chain has TRBV9 and TRBJ1-2; D is uncertain. This CDR3 region has 13 residues. Germline CDR1 reads SGDLS; CDR2 reads YYNGEE. Between the trimmed V and J ends, which lost 2 bases and 4 bases, there was a span of 9 bases. CDR3 loop: CASSVGRTYGYTF. In nucleotides, the CDR3 is TGTGCCAGCAGCGTCGGGAGGACCTATGGCTACACCTTC.

The chain links TRBV6-2 or TRBV6-3 to TRBJ2-1; TRBD2 matches 11 bases. V lost 2 bases to trimming and J lost 3 bases; unmatched junction nucleotides: 3. CDR1 and CDR2 from the germline V gene are MNHEY and SVGEGT. The CDR3 loop spans 16 amino acids. The CDR3 loop reads CASSYNSGRDYNEQFF. The DNA for the CDR3 is TGTGCCAGCAGTTACAATAGCGGGAGGGACTACAATGAGCAGTTCTTC.

The chain employs TRBV12-3 or TRBV12-4 and TRBJ1-2; D remains unclear. This CDR3 region has 13 residues. V was clipped by 7 bases and J by 4 bases, with 13 bases between them. The CDR3 DNA follows: TGTGCCAGCACTTCGGACTCACCCTATGGCTACACCTTC. It translates to CASTSDSPYGYTF.